This T cell receptor (beta chain) was documented in a study of T cell changes during pregnancy in multiple sclerosis. Method: immunoSEQ multiplex PCR; TCRdb's copy keeps in-frame clones and lacks some. Seen here are about 24,000 clones, roughly 85% observed once, and the top ten hold about 8%. Germline loops: CDR1 LGHNA, CDR2 YSLEER. V lost 0 bases and J 4 bases, leaving 11 bases between the germline ends. CDR3 length: 15 residues. The sample was CD8+ T cells from peripheral blood mononuclear cells, taken in the first trimester of pregnancy. This clonotype originated in a female donor in good health, enrolled as a control in a pregnancy study. The gene calls are TRBV4-3 and TRBJ2-3; D remains unclear. The DNA for the CDR3 is TGCGCCAGCAGCCAAGATCGGTTCCTCCCAGATACGCAGTATTTT. This encodes CASSQDRFLPDTQYF.